The 27 T cell receptor beta chains reported below all come from one sample, sequenced in a study of T cells after yellow fever vaccination. TCRdb reprocessed the 5' RACE reads via MiXCR and lists one record per CDR3 protein. The sample holds about 330,000 distinct CDR3 sequences; about 6.6% are singletons and the top ten take 15% to 20%. The material sequenced was PBMCs, taken approximately 40 days after the first yellow fever vaccination. The receptors come from a man aged 18-30 years who received the YFV17D yellow fever vaccine.

V gene TRBV11-1 combines with J gene TRBJ2-7, with D unresolved. The CDR3 totals 15 residues. Germline V gives CDR1 SGHAT, CDR2 FQDESV (reference sequence). V lost 3 bases and J 3 bases, leaving 15 bases between the germline ends. CDR3 nucleotides: TGTGCCAGCAGCTTCACCCGGACGGCGAACTACGAGCAGTACTTC. It translates to CASSFTRTANYEQYF. Supplemented by reference TRBV11-1 and TRBJ2-7, the full variable domain reads EAEVAQSPRYKITEKSQAVAFWCDPISGHATLYWYRQILGQGPELLVQFQDESVVDDSQLPKDRFSAERLKGVDSTLKIQPAELGDSAMYLCASSFTRTANYEQYFGPGTRLTVT.

In this sample, this clonotype turned up a few times. The chain uses TRBV12-3 or TRBV12-4 and TRBJ1-6, with D tentatively TRBD1 (5 bases). The CDR3 runs 16 residues. The ends were cut back, 4 bases at V and 8 bases at J, with 18 bases in the middle. DNA of the CDR3: TGTGCCAGCAGTTCCCCATATGACAGCCGGGATTCACCCCTCCACTTT. Translating gives CASSSPYDSRDSPLHF.

The table lists this clonotype with a few counts. This rearrangement joins TRBV20-1 to TRBJ1-3; D gene ambiguous. The germline V gene encodes CDR1 DFQATT and CDR2 SNEGSKA (reference sequence). The V and J ends lost 0 bases and 0 bases respectively, with 9 bases between them. The CDR3 has 15 residues. The CDR3 here is CSARDSGSSGNTIYF. CDR3 coding DNA: TGCAGTGCTAGAGATAGTGGGAGCTCTGGAAACACCATATATTTT.

The chain uses TRBV7-6 and TRBJ2-3; D assignment may be TRBD1 or TRBD2 (6 bases each). The CDR3 extends over 20 amino acids. Germline lookup yields CDR1 SGHVS and CDR2 FNYEAQ. Trimming removed 1 base at V and 0 bases at J, with 23 bases between. The CDR3 region has the DNA TGTGCCAGCAGCTTAGATGTCGGTCGGGGGCCCAAATCTAGCACAGATACGCAGTATTTT. The encoded protein is CASSLDVGRGPKSSTDTQYF.

This rearrangement joins TRBV7-9 to TRBJ1-5; D gene unclear. The germline V gene has CDR1 SEHNR and CDR2 FQNEAQ (reference sequence). The CDR3 sequence is 15 residues long. V gave up 1 base and J gave up 2 bases, with 9 bases separating them. The CDR3 protein is CASSLVRRRNQPQHF. Written as DNA, the CDR3 is TGTGCCAGCAGCTTAGTCAGGAGGCGCAATCAGCCCCAGCATTTT. Full variable domain (remainder filled in from reference TRBV7-9 and TRBJ1-5): DTGVSQNPRHKITKRGQNVTFRCDPISEHNRLYWYRQTLGQGPEFLTYFQNEAQLEKSRLLSDRFSAERPKGSFSTLEIQRTEQGDSAMYLCASSLVRRRNQPQHFGDGTRLSIL.

This chain joins TRBV6-2 or TRBV6-3 and TRBJ2-2; no firm D call. The V end lost 5 bases, the J end lost 5 bases, and 15 bases lay between the germline ends. The CDR3 covers 15 residues. Germline assignment: CDR1 MNHEY and CDR2 SVGEGT. In DNA, the CDR3 is TGTGCCAGCAGTCCCCGGGCCTTCGTTACCGGGGAGCTGTTTTTT. Amino acid sequence: CASSPRAFVTGELFF.

This clonotype was seen more than once but under ten times. The V gene is TRBV7-2, the J gene TRBJ1-3; no reliable D call. The CDR3 extends over 16 amino acids. Germline loops: CDR1 SGHTA, CDR2 FQGNSA. Trimming pared 2 bases from V and 0 bases from J, leaving 11 bases between. The CDR3 region is CASSLIAANSGNTIYF. CDR3 nucleotides: TGTGCCAGCAGCTTAATCGCGGCTAACTCTGGAAACACCATATATTTT.

In its sample, this clonotype was seen a few times. This CDR3 is CASSPGQPTEKLFF. The CDR3 region has the DNA TGCGCCAGCAGCCCGGGACAGCCAACTGAAAAACTGTTTTTT. The rearrangement uses TRBV5-1 and TRBJ1-4, with TRBD1 matching 7 bases. V gave up 4 bases and J gave up 7 bases; unmatched junction bases: 7. Germline loops: CDR1 SGHRS, CDR2 YFSETQ. The CDR3 length is 14 residues.

J is TRBJ1-1 and V is TRBV7-2; TRBD1 matches 8 bases. The CDR3 consists of 14 residues. With V trimmed by 5 bases and J by 5 bases, 7 bases remained unmatched. Germline V gene data show CDR1 as SGHTA and CDR2 as FQGNSA. As DNA, the CDR3 is TGTGCCAGCAGCGTCAGGGGGCAAGGTACTGAAGCTTTCTTT. This codes for CASSVRGQGTEAFF. Full variable domain (outside the CDR3, taken from reference TRBV7-2 and TRBJ1-1): GAGVSQSPSNKVTEKGKDVELRCDPISGHTALYWYRQSLGQGLEFLIYFQGNSAPDKSGLPSDRFSAERTGGSVSTLTIQRTQQEDSAVYLCASSVRGQGTEAFFGQGTRLTVV.

The chain links TRBV29-1 to TRBJ2-1; TRBD2 agrees at 9 bases. J gave up 13 bases and V 1 base, and 2 bases lay outside the gene matches. The CDR3 is 11 residues long. Per germline, CDR1 SQVTM and CDR2 ANQGSEA. The DNA of the CDR3 is TGCAGCGTTGAAGGGCGGGGGGGCCAGTTCTTC. This encodes CSVEGRGGQFF.

This clonotype turned up a few times. The rearrangement links TRBV20-1 to TRBJ2-5; D is uncertain. The germline V gene has CDR1 DFQATT and CDR2 SNEGSKA (reference sequence). The CDR3 length is 15 residues. V was clipped by 3 bases and J by 0 bases, with 14 bases between them. The CDR3 loop reads CSASTTPWYQETQYF. Here the CDR3 DNA reads TGCAGTGCTAGTACCACCCCTTGGTACCAAGAGACCCAGTACTTC.

In its sample, this clonotype was seen a few times. The rearrangement joins TRBV5-6 to TRBJ1-1, with D unclear. This CDR3 region has 15 residues. CDR1 and CDR2 from the germline V gene are SGHDT and YYEEEE. V lost 3 bases and J lost 1, with 13 bases in between. The DNA of the CDR3 is TGTGCCAGCAGCTACGAACCGACATCGAACACTGAAGCTTTCTTT. Translated, it gives CASSYEPTSNTEAFF.

V usage is TRBV7-2 and J usage is TRBJ1-1; D remains unclear. The V gene's germline CDR1 is SGHTA and CDR2 FQGNSA. The CDR3 extends over 11 amino acids. The V end lost 8 bases, the J end lost 10 bases, and 14 bases lay between the germline ends. The CDR3 protein is CASAPDPRAFF. CDR3 in DNA: TGTGCCAGCGCCCCCGACCCCAGAGCTTTCTTT. The entire variable domain, with the rest obtained from reference TRBV7-2 and TRBJ1-1, is as follows: GAGVSQSPSNKVTEKGKDVELRCDPISGHTALYWYRQSLGQGLEFLIYFQGNSAPDKSGLPSDRFSAERTGGSVSTLTIQRTQQEDSAVYLCASAPDPRAFFGQGTRLTVV.

This clonotype was detected only a few times. The chain recombines TRBV7-2 with TRBJ2-3, with D possibly being TRBD1 or TRBD2 (7 bases each). This CDR3 spans 16 amino acids. The germline CDR1 and CDR2 sequences are SGHTA and FQGNSA. V lost 0 bases and J 4 bases, leaving 14 bases between the germline ends. The CDR3 protein is CASSLALRGRADTQYF. CDR3 bases: TGTGCCAGCAGCTTAGCGCTCAGGGGGAGGGCAGATACGCAGTATTTT.

The genes are TRBV7-2 and TRBJ1-5, with 7 bases aligning to TRBD1. The V and J ends lost 3 bases and 0 bases, in that order; junction bases with no gene match: 2. This CDR3 has 15 amino acids. Germline V lookup: CDR1 SGHTA, CDR2 FQGNSA. CDR3 in amino acids: CASSFTGASNQPQHF. CDR3 DNA: TGTGCCAGCAGCTTTACAGGGGCTAGCAATCAGCCCCAGCATTTT.

In this sample, this clonotype turned up a few times. The chain is built from TRBV4-1 and TRBJ2-7; D gene ambiguous. The CDR3 contains 14 residues. Deletions cut 4 bases from V and 2 bases from J, with 12 bases between. The germline CDR1 and CDR2 sequences are MGHRA and YSYEKL. The CDR3 sequence: CASSRPGEAYEQYV. In DNA form, the CDR3 reads TGCGCCAGCAGCCGTCCTGGTGAGGCCTACGAGCAGTACGTC.

This clonotype has at least ten counts. J is TRBJ2-3 and V is TRBV12-3 or TRBV12-4, with 8 bases matching TRBD2. V lost 2 bases, J lost 1 base, and 2 bases stayed unmatched. The CDR3 spans 15 residues. CDR3 residues: CASSLWRGGTDTQYF. The CDR3 bases are TGTGCCAGCAGTTTATGGCGGGGGGGCACAGATACGCAGTATTTT.

The sample holds many counts of this clonotype. This chain links TRBV12-3 or TRBV12-4 with TRBJ2-4, with D perhaps TRBD2 (5 bases). The CDR3 extends over 14 amino acids. The V gene lost 2 bases and the J gene lost 8 bases, with 13 bases spanning the gap. The CDR3 DNA is TGTGCCAGCAGTTTAAACGCGGAGGTGGACATTCAGTACTTC. It yields the protein CASSLNAEVDIQYF.

The V gene is TRBV13, the J gene TRBJ2-5; D is unresolved. The CDR3 has 16 amino acids. Trimming stripped 2 bases from V and 5 bases from J, with 18 bases between. Germline CDR1 is PRHDT and CDR2 is FYEKMQ (reference sequence). The CDR3 reads CASSLSLGGKGETQYF. In DNA form, the CDR3 reads TGTGCCAGCAGCTTATCCCTTGGTGGGAAAGGGGAGACCCAGTACTTC.

This clonotype was detected ten times or more. The gene calls are TRBV5-6 and TRBJ2-1; TRBD2 aligns across 15 bases. Germline CDR1 is SGHDT and CDR2 is YYEEEE. The CDR3 runs to 16 residues. V was clipped by 4 bases and J by 7 bases; unmatched bases: 6. The CDR3 sequence is CASSPGLAGGKNEQFF. DNA for the CDR3: TGTGCCAGCAGCCCGGGACTAGCGGGGGGCAAGAATGAGCAGTTCTTC. Variable domain in full (rest from reference TRBV5-6 and TRBJ2-1): DAGVTQSPTHLIKTRGQQVTLRCSPKSGHDTVSWYQQALGQGPQFIFQYYEEEERQRGNFPDRFSGHQFPNYSSELNVNALLLGDSALYLCASSPGLAGGKNEQFFGPGTRLTVL.

This clonotype was recorded a few times. The CDR3 loop reads CASSLASNEKLFF. The DNA of the CDR3 is TGTGCCAGCAGTTTAGCCAGTAATGAAAAACTGTTTTTT. The chain has TRBV12-3 or TRBV12-4 and TRBJ1-4; no reliable D call. The V end was cut by 0 bases, the J end by 4 bases, with 3 bases between. This CDR3 spans 13 amino acids.

The chain recombines TRBV5-6 with TRBJ2-1; D possibly corresponds to TRBD1 (6 bases). CDR1 SGHDT and CDR2 YYEEEE come from the germline V gene. Trimming removed 4 bases from V and 3 bases from J, with 23 bases in between. The CDR3 has 18 amino acids. The CDR3 region has the DNA TGTGCCAGCAGCCAGGGGTTGGGGTCTCTCTCAGACTACAATGAGCAGTTCTTC. Amino acid sequence: CASSQGLGSLSDYNEQFF.

This clonotype occurred a few times. The chain links TRBV6-2 or TRBV6-3 to TRBJ2-7; 9 nucleotides align to TRBD1. The V gene's germline CDR1 is MNHEY and CDR2 SVGEGT. The V segment lost 2 bases and the J segment 2 bases; nucleotides outside the gene matches: 1. This CDR3 contains 14 residues. The CDR3: CASSYRTGAYEQYF. CDR3 nucleotide sequence: TGTGCCAGCAGTTACCGGACAGGGGCCTACGAGCAGTACTTC.

J is TRBJ1-1 and V is TRBV27; D is unresolved. Trimming pared 8 bases from V and 1 base from J, leaving 14 bases between. The CDR3 totals 14 residues. In germline, CDR1 is MNHEY, CDR2 SMNVEV (reference sequence). CDR3 protein: CASSISDTNTEAFF. CDR3 nucleotides: TGTGCCAGCTCAATCTCCGACACGAACACTGAAGCTTTCTTT.

This clonotype was counted between two and nine times. This chain connects TRBV4-3 to TRBJ2-7; D is uncertain. This CDR3 is 14 amino acids long. Germline-derived CDR1 and CDR2 are LGHNA and YSLEER. V was pared by 4 bases and J by 3 bases, with 13 bases between. CDR3 sequence (DNA): TGCGCCAGCAGCCTATACGCAGTACTCTACGAGCAGTACGTC. Translated: CASSLYAVLYEQYV.

This clonotype has more than one count but fewer than ten. This sequence joins TRBV5-6 and TRBJ1-5; the match to TRBD1 covers 8 bases. Germline CDR1 and CDR2: SGHDT and YYEEEE. CDR3 length: 15 amino acids. Germline trimming cut 4 bases from V and 5 bases from J; bases unmatched to any gene: 8. CDR3 protein: CASSLLTGDDQPQHF. CDR3 bases: TGTGCCAGCAGCCTGTTGACAGGGGATGATCAGCCCCAGCATTTT.

A few counts support this clonotype. The rearrangement links TRBV7-3 to TRBJ1-2; 10 bases map to TRBD1. Germline V gene lookup returns CDR1 SGHTA and CDR2 FQGTGA. The CDR3 totals 13 residues. Trimming at V came to 5 bases and at J to 8 bases, leaving 5 bases not matched to a gene. Here the CDR3 reads CASSRGQGEGYTF. CDR3 DNA: TGTGCCAGCAGCCGAGGACAGGGGGAAGGCTACACCTTC.